Below are 16 T cell receptor beta chains sequenced from a single sample in a study of T-cell memory formation after mild COVID-19 (TCRdb year 2021). Libraries came from 5' RACE. Sequencing took place on an Illumina NovaSeq 6000. TCRdb cleaned the public reads at Q25 with fastp, built clones with MiXCR and kept in-frame beta chains. Rows are unified per CDR3 protein, each entry keeping the most common DNA and genes. The sample contains about 360,000 distinct CDR3 sequences, 13% to 15% of them found a single time. The ten largest account for under 25% of the sample. Input material: PBMCs or a T cell subset sorted from them (not recorded which). These receptors came from a young man who had mild COVID-19 (a few samples of this study predate the infection). The sample titles of this study are shuffled in the database, so cell type and time point are left out; the donor was told from shared clones.

This clonotype was seen a few times. The chain carries TRBV7-2 and TRBJ1-1, with D maybe TRBD1 (5 bases). In germline, CDR1 is SGHTA, CDR2 FQGNSA. The CDR3 totals 14 residues. V was clipped by 5 bases and J by 1 base, with 11 bases between them. The CDR3 bases are TGTGCCAGCAGCCCACAGACAGAGAACACTGAAGCTTTCTTT. This gives the protein CASSPQTENTEAFF.

This clonotype was detected ten times or more. The rearrangement uses TRBV4-1 and TRBJ2-7, with a tentative D call TRBD1 (6 bases). The CDR3 spans 15 residues. Between the trimmed V and J ends, which lost 1 base and 1 base, there was a span of 11 bases. In germline, CDR1 is MGHRA, CDR2 YSYEKL. The CDR3 here is CASSQGQGPSYEQYF. The DNA for the CDR3 is TGCGCCAGCAGCCAAGGGCAGGGGCCGTCCTACGAGCAGTACTTC.

This clonotype was seen a few times. The rearrangement joins TRBV12-3 or TRBV12-4 to TRBJ2-1; a weak D match, TRBD1 (5 bases). Between the trimmed V and J ends, which lost 6 bases and 0 bases, there was a span of 6 bases. The CDR3 spans 13 residues. The CDR3 protein is CASRQDSYNEQFF. In nucleotides, the CDR3 is TGTGCCAGCAGACAGGACTCCTACAATGAGCAGTTCTTC.

This clonotype was counted between two and nine times. The chain links TRBV15 to TRBJ2-3, with D perhaps matching TRBD1 (5 bases). Looked up from germline, CDR1 is LNHNV and CDR2 is YYDKDF (reference sequence). Trimming took off 3 bases at V and 6 bases at J, with 13 bases between the two ends. The CDR3 consists of 14 residues. CDR3 DNA: TGTGCCACCAGCAGGAGGAAGGGGTGGGATACGCAGTATTTT. Translation gives CATSRRKGWDTQYF.

V usage is TRBV6-5 and J usage is TRBJ2-5; 12 bases fit TRBD2. Losses at the gene ends were 7 bases for V and 5 bases for J; bases not matched to a gene: 11. The CDR3 is 16 residues long. CDR1 is MNHEY and CDR2 is SVGAGI in the germline V gene. The CDR3: CASTRRLAGGLETQYF. The CDR3 region has the DNA TGTGCCAGCACCCGAAGGCTAGCGGGGGGGCTGGAGACCCAGTACTTC.

The rearrangement uses TRBV5-1 and TRBJ1-4; D perhaps matches TRBD1 (6 bases). The CDR3 contains 15 residues. CDR1 SGHRS and CDR2 YFSETQ come from the germline V gene. Trimming left V 3 bases short and J 5 bases short, with 14 bases between. The CDR3 sequence: CASSSVLGGNEKLFF. The CDR3 nucleotides read TGCGCCAGCAGCTCCGTTCTAGGGGGAAATGAAAAACTGTTTTTT.

The sample holds a few counts of this clonotype. The chain carries TRBV9 and TRBJ1-6, with 7 nucleotides matching TRBD1. Germline loops: CDR1 SGDLS, CDR2 YYNGEE. V lost 0 bases and J lost 9; bases outside the gene matches: 3. The length of the CDR3 is 14 residues. The CDR3 loop is CASSVAQGGSPLHF. In DNA form, the CDR3 reads TGTGCCAGCAGCGTAGCCCAGGGGGGTTCACCCCTCCACTTT.

This clonotype has only a few counts. The chain carries TRBV12-3 or TRBV12-4 and TRBJ2-1; D is ambiguous. Trimming shortened V by 4 bases and J by 1 base, and 8 bases separated the two germline ends. This CDR3 has 14 amino acids. CDR3 DNA sequence: TGTGCCAGCAGTTCTAAGCATTCCTACAATGAGCAGTTCTTC. Translating gives CASSSKHSYNEQFF.

The rearrangement joins TRBV12-3 or TRBV12-4 to TRBJ1-3, with 9 nucleotides matching TRBD1. The ends lost 11 bases at V and 0 bases at J; junction bases unmatched: 8. This CDR3 has 15 amino acids. The CDR3 DNA follows: TGTGCCGGAGGACAGGGGACTCCCTCTGGAAACACCATATATTTT. Its translation is CAGGQGTPSGNTIYF.

V is TRBV4-1 and J is TRBJ1-5; 8 bases map to TRBD1. V gave up 4 bases and J gave up 3 bases; unmatched junction bases: 17. Germline values: CDR1 MGHRA, CDR2 YSYEKL. This CDR3 spans 19 amino acids. CDR3 sequence: CASSPAGTGKIVYNQPQHF. The CDR3 nucleotides are TGCGCCAGCAGCCCCGCCGGGACAGGCAAGATAGTTTACAATCAGCCCCAGCATTTT.

This clonotype was recorded a few times. The genes are TRBV6-2 or TRBV6-3 and TRBJ1-1; D uncertain. V was cut by 0 bases and J by 5 bases, with 4 bases left in between. In germline, CDR1 is MNHEY, CDR2 SVGEGT. The CDR3 sequence is 12 residues long. CDR3 sequence: CASSYSRTEAFF. The DNA for the CDR3 is TGTGCCAGCAGTTACTCAAGGACTGAAGCTTTCTTT.

The chain uses TRBV6-1 and TRBJ2-7; 8 positions agree with TRBD1. The germline V gene encodes CDR1 MNHNS and CDR2 SASEGT. V lost 3 bases to trimming and J lost 6 bases; unmatched junction nucleotides: 4. The CDR3 spans 13 residues. The CDR3 DNA reads TGTGCCAGCAGTGACAGGGGGCTCGGCGAGCAGTACGTC. It encodes CASSDRGLGEQYV.

This clonotype was seen ten or more times. The V gene is TRBV7-6, the J gene TRBJ2-5, with 9 bases lining up with TRBD2. The CDR3 is 17 amino acids. Germline values: CDR1 SGHVS, CDR2 FNYEAQ. V lost 5 bases, J lost 5 bases, and 15 bases stayed unmatched. CDR3 DNA sequence: TGTGCCAGCAGCCCGTCGAGGGTAGCGGGGGCGTGGGAGACCCAGTACTTC. Translated: CASSPSRVAGAWETQYF.

This clonotype turned up a few times. The chain couples TRBV7-9 to TRBJ1-6; 8 bases match TRBD1. The junction had 5 bases not matched to a gene; V was cut back by 4 bases and J by 9 bases. Germline V gene data show CDR1 as SEHNR and CDR2 as FQNEAQ (reference sequence). CDR3 length equals 14 residues. Here the CDR3 reads CASSSDRVFSPLHF. The DNA for the CDR3 is TGTGCCAGCAGCTCGGACAGGGTTTTTTCACCCCTCCACTTT.

This clonotype appeared a few times. This chain connects TRBV5-5 to TRBJ1-5, with 9 bases identical to TRBD1. The germline V gene encodes CDR1 SGHKS and CDR2 YYEKEE (reference sequence). The CDR3 has 15 residues. Unmatched junction bases numbered 6, after V lost 4 bases and J lost 4 bases. CDR3 loop: CASSHGQGRNQPQHF. For the CDR3, the DNA is TGTGCCAGCAGCCATGGACAGGGGCGGAATCAGCCCCAGCATTTT.

This clonotype was picked up a small number of times. The chain carries TRBV4-3 and TRBJ1-2; 8 bases match TRBD1. V shed 0 bases and J 5 bases; nucleotides not matched to a gene: 5. The CDR3 is 15 residues long. CDR1 LGHNA and CDR2 YSLEER come from the germline V gene. CDR3 DNA: TGCGCCAGCAGCCAAGATCCGGACAGGGTTTATGGCTACACCTTC. As protein: CASSQDPDRVYGYTF.